The 14 T cell receptor beta chains in this list originate from one sample, sequenced in a study of T cells and Merkel cell carcinoma outcomes. The assay was immunoSEQ multiplex PCR, and TCRdb's table has in-frame clones only and misses some. The data hold just under 1,500 clones, with roughly 82% observed a single time. Input material: tumor tissue from Merkel cell carcinoma. The receptors shown here come from a human donor with Merkel cell carcinoma.

CDR3 DNA sequence: TGTGCCAGCAGTTCACATGGTGCCGGGGAGCTGTTTTTT. Translating gives CASSSHGAGELFF. The chain carries TRBV28 and TRBJ2-2, with no clear D. Germline-derived CDR1 and CDR2 are MDHEN and SYDVKM. The CDR3 totals 13 residues. Trimming stripped 4 bases from V and 6 bases from J, with 9 bases between. Full variable domain (rest looked up from reference TRBV28 and TRBJ2-2): DVKVTQSSRYLVKRTGEKVFLECVQDMDHENMFWYRQDPGLGLRLIYFSYDVKMKEKGDIPEGYSVSREKKERFSLILESASTNQTSMYLCASSSHGAGELFFGEGSRLTVL.

The CDR3 DNA reads as TGTGCCAGCAGCTTCTTCGGGGTCAATGAGCAGTTCTTC. This gives the protein CASSFFGVNEQFF. The J gene is TRBJ2-1, the V gene TRBV7-9, with D maybe TRBD2 (5 bases). CDR1 and CDR2 from the germline V gene are SEHNR and FQNEAQ (reference sequence). The V end lost 3 bases, the J end lost 6 bases, and 9 bases lay between the germline ends. This CDR3 comprises 13 residues.

The genes are TRBV5-1 and TRBJ2-1; 11 bases match TRBD2. Germline values: CDR1 SGHRS, CDR2 YFSETQ. This CDR3 is built from 16 residues. V lost 0 bases to trimming and J lost 2 bases; unmatched junction nucleotides: 1. The CDR3 sequence is CASSLGSGGAYNEQFF. The CDR3 DNA follows: TGCGCCAGCAGCTTGGGTAGCGGGGGGGCCTACAATGAGCAGTTCTTC.

The rearrangement uses TRBV13 and TRBJ2-7; 7 nucleotides match TRBD1. J lost 3 bases, V lost 5 bases, and 13 bases had no gene match. The germline V gene has CDR1 PRHDT and CDR2 FYEKMQ (reference sequence). The CDR3 has 16 residues. CDR3 coding DNA: TGTGCCAGCAGCGGAAAAAACAGGGGAGTTCGCTACGAGCAGTACTTC. Translation: CASSGKNRGVRYEQYF.

This clone came up a few times. This chain connects TRBV7-8 to TRBJ2-2; D is possibly TRBD1 or TRBD2 (6 bases each). V was cut by 5 bases and J by 5 bases, with 15 bases left in between. The CDR3 is 15 residues long. Germline lookup yields CDR1 SGHVS and CDR2 FQNEAQ. The CDR3 is CASSHLSGATGELFF. CDR3 coding DNA: TGTGCCAGCAGCCATCTATCGGGGGCTACCGGGGAGCTGTTTTTT.

The chain employs TRBV6-1 and TRBJ1-6; D is unclear. The CDR3 extends over 12 amino acids. Germline CDR1 reads MNHNS; CDR2 reads SASEGT. The germline V and J ends were trimmed by 7 bases and 8 bases, with 9 bases remaining between them. The CDR3: CASTPRDSPLHF. Here the CDR3 DNA reads TGTGCCAGCACCCCCCGGGATTCACCCCTCCACTTT.

This chain joins TRBV5-1 and TRBJ2-3; 7 bases align to TRBD1. CDR1 is SGHRS and CDR2 is YFSETQ in the germline V gene. The CDR3 has 16 residues. V dropped 4 bases and J dropped 0; count of bases not matched to a gene: 8. CDR3 nucleotides: TGCGCCAGCAGCATACAGGGGTCGTCTAGCACAGATACGCAGTATTTT. Protein: CASSIQGSSSTDTQYF.

This clone occurred a few times. The V gene is TRBV7-9, the J gene TRBJ2-2; tentatively, D is TRBD2 (5 bases). This CDR3 is built from 15 residues. Germline CDR1 and CDR2: SEHNR and FQNEAQ (reference sequence). V lost 0 bases to trimming and J lost 1 base, with 6 bases between them. The CDR3 here is CASSLAGVNTGELFF. The CDR3 bases are TGTGCCAGCAGCTTAGCCGGGGTGAACACCGGGGAGCTGTTTTTT.

Regarding this clone: This may arise from a read error, as a much more abundant clone is one base away. This chain uses TRBV7-8 with TRBJ2-3; unclear D gene. The CDR3 spans 13 residues. In germline, CDR1 is SGHVS, CDR2 FQNEAQ. The CDR3 DNA follows: TGTGCCAGCAGCTTTTATCCCACAGATATGCAGTATTTT. Residues: CASSFYPTDMQYF. The full variable domain, its missing parts supplied by reference TRBV7-8 and TRBJ2-3, is GAGVSQSPRYKVAKRGQDVALRCDPISGHVSLFWYQQALGQGPEFLTYFQNEAQLDKSGLPSDRFFAERPEGSVSTLKIQRTQQEDSAVYLCASSFYPTDMQYFGPGTRLTVL.

The chain couples TRBV11-2 to TRBJ2-5; the match to TRBD1 covers 7 bases. The trim removed 2 bases at V and 3 bases at J, leaving 3 bases unmatched. Germline assignment: CDR1 SGHAT and CDR2 FQNNGV. CDR3 size: 14 residues. CDR3 loop: CASSLRDSKETQYF. The DNA for the CDR3 is TGTGCCAGCAGCTTAAGGGACAGCAAAGAGACCCAGTACTTC.

V and J are TRBV5-1 and TRBJ2-3, with D hard to call. The V end was cut by 3 bases, the J end by 4 bases, with 6 bases between. The CDR3 loop spans 12 amino acids. Germline-derived CDR1 and CDR2 are SGHRS and YFSETQ. The CDR3 coding sequence is TGCGCCAGCAGCTGGCGTGCAGATACGCAGTATTTT. This sequence encodes CASSWRADTQYF.

The CDR3 nucleotides read TGCGCCAGCAGCTTGCTCCCGTCGGGAGAAGAGACCCAGTACTTC. Translated: CASSLLPSGEETQYF. This sequence joins TRBV5-1 and TRBJ2-5; D might be TRBD2 (6 bases). Looked up from germline, CDR1 is SGHRS and CDR2 is YFSETQ. CDR3 length: 15 amino acids. The V gene lost 1 base and the J gene lost 3 bases, with 13 bases spanning the gap.

The chain recombines TRBV28 with TRBJ2-1, with D unresolved. This CDR3 has 14 residues. The V gene's germline CDR1 is MDHEN and CDR2 SYDVKM. Here the CDR3 DNA reads TGTGCAACCAAAAGACACAGCTCTTACAATGAGCAGTTCTTC. Amino acids: CATKRHSSYNEQFF.

The chain recombines TRBV29-1 with TRBJ2-7; no clear D gene. Germline CDR1 is SQVTM and CDR2 is ANQGSEA. The ends were cut back, 2 bases at V and 1 base at J, with 12 bases in the middle. This CDR3 has 14 residues. CDR3 amino acids: CSVESVGGSYEQYF. CDR3 bases: TGCAGCGTTGAATCGGTGGGCGGTTCCTACGAGCAGTACTTC.